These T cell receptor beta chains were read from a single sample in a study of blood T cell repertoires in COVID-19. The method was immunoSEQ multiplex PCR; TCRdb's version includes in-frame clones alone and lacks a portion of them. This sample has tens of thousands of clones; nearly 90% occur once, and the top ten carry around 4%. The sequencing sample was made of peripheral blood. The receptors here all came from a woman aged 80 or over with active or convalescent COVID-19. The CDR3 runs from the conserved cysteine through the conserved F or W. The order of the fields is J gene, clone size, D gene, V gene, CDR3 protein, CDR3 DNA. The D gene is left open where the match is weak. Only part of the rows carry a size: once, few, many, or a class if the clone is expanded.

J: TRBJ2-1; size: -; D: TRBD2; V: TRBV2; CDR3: CASRRLAGADEQFF; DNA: TGTGCCAGCAGGCGACTAGCGGGAGCCGATGAGCAGTTCTTC
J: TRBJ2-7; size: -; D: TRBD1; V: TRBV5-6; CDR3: CASSPPAWTGVYEQYF; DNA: TGTGCCAGCAGCCCTCCTGCCTGGACAGGAGTTTACGAGCAGTACTTC
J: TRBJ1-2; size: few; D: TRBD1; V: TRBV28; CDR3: CASRTGTGYDGYTF; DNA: TGTGCCAGCAGGACCGGGACAGGGTATGATGGCTACACCTTC
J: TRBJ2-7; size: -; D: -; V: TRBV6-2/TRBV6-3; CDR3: CASSYTGSYEQYF; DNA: TGTGCCAGCAGTTACACGGGATCCTACGAGCAGTACTTC
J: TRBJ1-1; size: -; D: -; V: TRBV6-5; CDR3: CASSYSARNTEAFF; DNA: TGTGCCAGCAGTTACTCGGCTCGGAACACTGAAGCTTTCTTT
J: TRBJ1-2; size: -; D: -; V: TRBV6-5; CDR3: CASSYSDSVVYGYTF; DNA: TGTGCCAGCAGTTACTCGGACAGCGTAGTCTATGGCTACACCTTC
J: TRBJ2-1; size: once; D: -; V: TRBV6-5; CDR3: CASSLQIAALYNEQFF; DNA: TGTGCCAGCAGTTTACAAATAGCCGCGCTGTACAATGAGCAGTTCTTC
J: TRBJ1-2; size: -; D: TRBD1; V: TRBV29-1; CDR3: CSVEDRAGGGYGYTF; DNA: TGCAGCGTTGAAGATCGGGCAGGGGGTGGCTATGGCTACACCTTC
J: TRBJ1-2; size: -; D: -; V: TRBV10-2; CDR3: CASSGYTTGTNSNYGYTF; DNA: TGCGCCAGCAGTGGGTACACAACCGGGACAAATTCTAACTATGGCTACACCTTC
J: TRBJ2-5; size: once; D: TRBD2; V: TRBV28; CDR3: CASSGGTSWIQYF; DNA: TGTGCCAGCAGCGGTGGGACTAGCTGGATTCAGTACTTC
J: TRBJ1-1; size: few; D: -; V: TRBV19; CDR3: CASSIDGVAGNTEAFF; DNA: TGTGCCAGTAGTATAGACGGCGTAGCGGGGAACACTGAAGCTTTCTTT
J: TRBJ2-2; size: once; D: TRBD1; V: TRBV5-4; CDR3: CASSLIGQGGAGELFF; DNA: TGTGCCAGCAGCTTGATTGGACAGGGAGGTGCCGGGGAGCTGTTTTTT
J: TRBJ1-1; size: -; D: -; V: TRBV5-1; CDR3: CASSFETTNTEAFF; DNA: TGCGCCAGCAGCTTTGAGACAACGAACACTGAAGCTTTCTTT
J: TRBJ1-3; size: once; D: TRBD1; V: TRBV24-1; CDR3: CATSDGPGQGAPGNTIYF; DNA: TGTGCCACCAGTGATGGACCGGGACAGGGGGCGCCTGGAAACACCATATATTTT
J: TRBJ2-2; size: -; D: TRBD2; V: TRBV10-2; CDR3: CASRLAGNTGELFF; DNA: TGCGCCAGCAGATTAGCGGGGAACACCGGGGAGCTGTTTTTT